Listed here are 4 T cell receptor beta chains from one sample, sequenced in a study of shared clonotypes between healthy human individuals. Assay: immunoSEQ multiplex PCR; the TCRdb copy retains only in-frame clones and omits some. This table has 600,000 to 750,000 clones, about two thirds appearing once. Input material: memory CD4+ T cells sorted from blood. The subset is: CD45RA-negative fraction. Receptors originate from a woman aged 25 to 39 in good health.

This clone was counted ten times or more. The chain uses TRBV27 and TRBJ2-7, with D possibly being TRBD1 or TRBD2 (6 bases each). Deletions cut 6 bases from V and 7 bases from J, with 22 bases between. The CDR3 is made up of 15 amino acids. CDR1 is MNHEY, CDR2 SMNVEV, per germline (reference sequence). CDR3 nucleotide sequence: TGTGCCAGCAGGGATGAGGGGGGCAGACGGAGGGAGCAGTACTTC. Residues: CASRDEGGRRREQYF.

This sequence joins TRBV21-1 and TRBJ2-7; whether TRBD1, the table's D call, matches the DNA was not checked. TRBV21-1 represents a pseudogene. The CDR3 sequence is 13 residues long. The chain's CDR3 is CASSKACHYEQYF. CDR3 DNA sequence: TGTGCCAGCAGCAAAGCATGTCATTACGAGCAGTACTTC.

The rearrangement joins TRBV27 to TRBJ2-1, with a possible D match to TRBD2 (5 bases). Between the trimmed V and J ends, which lost 8 bases and 0 bases, there was a span of 14 bases. This CDR3 comprises 15 residues. The germline gives CDR1 MNHEY, CDR2 SMNVEV (reference sequence). CDR3 sequence reads: CASSKDYDSYNEQFF. CDR3 coding DNA: TGTGCCAGCTCGAAAGACTACGACTCCTACAATGAGCAGTTCTTC.

The J gene is TRBJ2-2, the V gene TRBV5-5; D gene ambiguous. Trimming shortened V by 0 bases and J by 4 bases, and 7 bases separated the two germline ends. The CDR3 loop spans 14 amino acids. CDR1 and CDR2 (germline): SGHKS, YYEKEE (reference sequence). As DNA, the CDR3 is TGTGCCAGCAGCTTGGTACAGTTCACCGGGGAGCTGTTTTTT. Protein sequence: CASSLVQFTGELFF.